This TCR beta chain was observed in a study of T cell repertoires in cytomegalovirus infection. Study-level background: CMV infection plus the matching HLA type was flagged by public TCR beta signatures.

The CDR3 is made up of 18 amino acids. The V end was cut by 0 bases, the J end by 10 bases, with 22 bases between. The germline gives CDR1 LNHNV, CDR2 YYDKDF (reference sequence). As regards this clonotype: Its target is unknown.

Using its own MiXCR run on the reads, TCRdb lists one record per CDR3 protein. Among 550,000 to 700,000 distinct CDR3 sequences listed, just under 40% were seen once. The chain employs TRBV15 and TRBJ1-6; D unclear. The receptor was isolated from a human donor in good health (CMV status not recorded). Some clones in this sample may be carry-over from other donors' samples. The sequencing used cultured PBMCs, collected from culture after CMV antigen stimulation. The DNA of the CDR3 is TGTGCCACCAGCAGAGATGCTGGCAGATCCCCATATTCCTCACCCCTCCACTTT. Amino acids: CATSRDAGRSPYSSPLHF. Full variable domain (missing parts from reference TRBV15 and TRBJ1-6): DAMVIQNPRYQVTQFGKPVTLSCSQTLNHNVMYWYQQKSSQAPKLLFHYYDKDFNNEADTPDNFQSRRPNTSFCFLDIRSPGLGDTAMYLCATSRDAGRSPYSSPLHFGNGTRLTVT.